This entry lists 27 T cell receptor beta chains sequenced from one sample in a study of CD8 T cells in Susac syndrome. Reverse transcription of roughly 0.45 to 1 ug RNA was performed with random hexamers. TCRdb re-derived calls from the immunoSEQ multiplex PCR reads in MiXCR, one entry per CDR3 protein. The sample comprises roughly 110,000 distinct CDR3 sequences, around 94% of which are singletons, and about 0.41% rests with the top ten. The sequenced material came from CD8+ T cells from PBMCs. These receptors were taken from a human donor with Susac syndrome.

The chain carries TRBV9 and TRBJ2-7, with 7 bases lining up with TRBD2. This CDR3 has 15 amino acids. CDR1 and CDR2 from the germline V gene are SGDLS and YYNGEE. J lost 2 bases, V lost 4 bases, and 9 bases had no gene match. Here the CDR3 DNA reads TGTGCCAGCAGCCCTACGGCGGGGAGGGCCTACGAGCAGTACTTC. Its translation: CASSPTAGRAYEQYF.

The J gene is TRBJ2-1, the V gene TRBV5-4; the D gene is possibly TRBD2 (6 bases). There are 13 residues in the CDR3. Trimming cost V 4 bases and J 9 bases, with 14 bases left between them. Germline lookup yields CDR1 SGHNT and CDR2 YYREEE (reference sequence). The chain's CDR3 is CASSRSGTLEQFF. The DNA of the CDR3 is TGTGCCAGCAGCCGGTCGGGGACTCTTGAGCAGTTCTTC.

The chain couples TRBV15 to TRBJ2-7, with D tentatively TRBD1 (6 bases). CDR1 is LNHNV, CDR2 YYDKDF, per germline (reference sequence). This CDR3 spans 13 amino acids. V dropped 4 bases and J dropped 3 bases, with 10 bases sitting between them. CDR3 bases: TGTGCCACCAGCATGGCGACAGGCTACGAGCAGTACTTC. Protein product: CATSMATGYEQYF.

The V and J genes are TRBV5-6 and TRBJ2-3, with 9 nucleotides matching TRBD1. CDR1 and CDR2 from the germline V gene are SGHDT and YYEEEE. There are 17 residues in the CDR3. V shed 4 bases and J 0 bases; nucleotides not matched to a gene: 9. This CDR3 is CASSTEGQGGSTDTQYF. The CDR3 DNA is TGTGCCAGCAGCACTGAGGGACAGGGCGGGAGCACAGATACGCAGTATTTT.

The rearrangement joins TRBV12-3 or TRBV12-4 to TRBJ2-5; D remains ambiguous. The length of the CDR3 is 17 residues. Trimming cost V 6 bases and J 1 base, with 21 bases left between them. CDR3 DNA sequence: TGTGCCAGCAGCCACGGCTCCGACCTTACCCTCCAAGAGACCCAGTACTTC. This translates into CASSHGSDLTLQETQYF.

The chain links TRBV9 to TRBJ1-5, with D uncertain. Germline V gene sequence: CDR1 SGDLS, CDR2 YYNGEE. The germline V and J ends were trimmed by 0 bases and 0 bases, with 4 bases remaining between them. The CDR3 loop spans 14 amino acids. The CDR3 region is CASSVEDSNQPQHF. The CDR3 DNA follows: TGTGCCAGCAGCGTAGAGGATAGCAATCAGCCCCAGCATTTT.

The chain combines TRBV7-8 with TRBJ2-7, with D perhaps matching TRBD2 (6 bases). Trimming removed 4 bases at V and 3 bases at J, with 13 bases between. The CDR3 consists of 14 residues. CDR1 SGHVS and CDR2 FQNEAQ come from the germline V gene. CDR3 sequence: CASSSRPGGYEQYF. CDR3 bases: TGTGCCAGCAGCTCCCGTCCCGGGGGCTACGAGCAGTACTTC.

The chain carries TRBV20-1 and TRBJ2-1; TRBD2 agrees at 13 bases. Losses at the gene ends were 5 bases for V and 7 bases for J; bases not matched to a gene: 5. The germline V gene encodes CDR1 DFQATT and CDR2 SNEGSKA (reference sequence). CDR3 length: 14 residues. The CDR3 is CSALLAGGPNEQFF. The CDR3 DNA reads as TGCAGTGCTCTACTAGCGGGGGGGCCTAATGAGCAGTTCTTC.

The CDR3 DNA follows: TGTGCCAGCAGCCCTACCCGGGACAGGGGCCAAGAGACCCAGTACTTC. Its translation: CASSPTRDRGQETQYF. This sequence joins TRBV5-4 and TRBJ2-5, with 10 bases matching TRBD1. Germline CDR1 SGHNT, CDR2 YYREEE (reference sequence). The CDR3 has 16 amino acids. Trimming at V came to 4 bases and at J to 1 base, leaving 7 bases not matched to a gene. The whole variable domain, remainder taken from reference TRBV5-4 and TRBJ2-5, is ETGVTQSPTHLIKTRGQQVTLRCSSQSGHNTVSWYQQALGQGPQFIFQYYREEENGRGNFPPRFSGLQFPNYSSELNVNALELDDSALYLCASSPTRDRGQETQYFGPGTRLLVL.

The chain employs TRBV20-1 and TRBJ1-4, with 7 bases fitting TRBD1. After removal of 4 bases from V and 3 bases from J, the junction contained 8 bases not matched to a gene. From germline, CDR1 is DFQATT and CDR2 SNEGSKA (reference sequence). This CDR3 is built from 15 residues. The CDR3 spells CSANPDRRSNEKLFF. The CDR3 coding sequence is TGCAGTGCTAACCCGGACAGGAGGTCTAATGAAAAACTGTTTTTT.

The rearrangement links TRBV3-1 to TRBJ2-3, with D uncertain. Trimming stripped 4 bases from V and 6 bases from J, with 17 bases between. Per germline, CDR1 LGHDT and CDR2 YNNKEL (reference sequence). The CDR3 has 15 amino acids. The CDR3 protein is CASSLVSGAHDTQYF. The CDR3 DNA reads TGTGCCAGCAGCCTCGTAAGTGGAGCCCACGATACGCAGTATTTT.

The chain is built from TRBV5-6 and TRBJ1-4; 7 bases agree with TRBD1. The germline CDR1 and CDR2 sequences are SGHDT and YYEEEE. Germline trimming cut 1 base from V and 8 bases from J; bases unmatched to any gene: 8. The CDR3 has 15 amino acids. CDR3 loop: CASSLYQGEGEKLFF. CDR3 DNA: TGTGCCAGCAGCTTGTATCAGGGGGAGGGCGAAAAACTGTTTTTT.

The chain joins TRBV20-1 to TRBJ2-7; possible D gene TRBD1, 9 bases. In germline, CDR1 is DFQATT, CDR2 SNEGSKA (reference sequence). This CDR3 is built from 15 residues. Trimming removed 5 bases from V and 4 bases from J, with 21 bases in between. For the CDR3, the DNA is TGCAGTGCTCCCGGGGGGGACAGGGACCCGTACGAGCAGTACTTC. Protein product: CSAPGGDRDPYEQYF.

This rearrangement joins TRBV7-6 to TRBJ1-6, with 7 positions matching TRBD1. The CDR3 extends over 17 amino acids. Trimming at V came to 4 bases and at J to 14 bases, leaving 20 bases not matched to a gene. Per germline, CDR1 SGHVS and CDR2 FNYEAQ. The CDR3 here is CASSSDLPWDSVISLHF. CDR3 DNA: TGTGCCAGCAGCTCCGACCTACCTTGGGACAGCGTTATATCCCTCCACTTT.

The chain uses TRBV9 and TRBJ2-7, with D possibly matching TRBD2 (5 bases). The CDR3 covers 13 residues. Germline values: CDR1 SGDLS, CDR2 YYNGEE. V lost 1 base and J lost 7, with 12 bases in between. The CDR3 region is CASSVLALGEQYF. CDR3 bases: TGTGCCAGCAGCGTACTAGCTCTGGGGGAGCAGTACTTC.

The chain employs TRBV4-2 and TRBJ2-5; D is unresolved. The CDR3 length is 14 residues. V was clipped by 0 bases and J by 2 bases, with 7 bases between them. CDR1 is LGHNA and CDR2 is YNFKEQ in the germline V gene. The CDR3 nucleotides read TGTGCCAGCAGCCAAGATAGGCAGCAAGAGACCCAGTACTTC. It translates to CASSQDRQQETQYF.

This sequence joins TRBV7-2 and TRBJ2-1; the match to TRBD1 covers 8 bases. CDR3 length: 13 amino acids. Germline-derived CDR1 and CDR2 are SGHTA and FQGNSA. The V segment lost 10 bases and the J segment 3 bases; nucleotides outside the gene matches: 5. The chain's CDR3 is CAIRGQDYNEQFF. The CDR3 coding sequence is TGTGCCATCCGGGGACAGGACTACAATGAGCAGTTCTTC.

The genes are TRBV27 and TRBJ1-4, with 7 nucleotides matching TRBD1. CDR1 MNHEY and CDR2 SMNVEV come from the germline V gene (reference sequence). The CDR3 is made up of 14 amino acids. After removal of 6 bases from V and 5 bases from J, the junction contained 6 bases not matched to a gene. The chain's CDR3 is CASSPGQINEKLFF. The CDR3 DNA reads TGTGCCAGCAGCCCGGGACAGATAAATGAAAAACTGTTTTTT.

V is TRBV7-7 and J is TRBJ2-1; D is possibly TRBD2 (6 bases). Germline V gene data show CDR1 as SSHAT and CDR2 as FNYEAQ (reference sequence). V lost 6 bases and J 0 bases, leaving 12 bases between the germline ends. There are 15 residues in the CDR3. This CDR3 reads CASRVAESSYNEQFF. For the CDR3, the DNA is TGTGCCAGCAGGGTAGCGGAGAGCTCCTACAATGAGCAGTTCTTC. Drawing the rest from reference TRBV7-7 and TRBJ2-1, the complete variable domain is GAGVSQSPRYKVTKRGQDVTLRCDPISSHATLYWYQQALGQGPEFLTYFNYEAQPDKSGLPSDRFSAERPEGSISTLTIQRTEQRDSAMYRCASRVAESSYNEQFFGPGTRLTVL.

This sequence joins TRBV7-9 and TRBJ2-7, with 11 bases fitting TRBD2. Looked up from germline, CDR1 is SEHNR and CDR2 is FQNEAQ (reference sequence). V was clipped by 5 bases and J by 3 bases; unmatched bases: 3. The CDR3 is made up of 14 amino acids. CDR3 coding DNA: TGTGCCAGCAGCCCCGGGACTAGCGGCTACGAGCAGTACTTC. It translates to CASSPGTSGYEQYF.

This clonotype appeared once. This chain connects TRBV13 to TRBJ2-2; a weak D match, TRBD1 (6 bases). The CDR3 totals 14 residues. V shed 4 bases and J shed 4 bases, with 10 bases lying between them. CDR1 and CDR2 from the germline V gene are PRHDT and FYEKMQ (reference sequence). Written as DNA, the CDR3 is TGTGCCAGCAGCTGGACAGCTACCACCGGGGAGCTGTTTTTT. It translates to CASSWTATTGELFF.

The rearrangement links TRBV7-8 to TRBJ2-2, with TRBD1 matching over 9 bases. The CDR3 runs to 15 residues. Germline assignment: CDR1 SGHVS and CDR2 FQNEAQ. With 8 bases clipped from V and 0 bases from J, the junction kept 4 bases outside the gene matches. CDR3 nucleotide sequence: TGTGCCAGCGGACAGGGGATGGCGAACACCGGGGAGCTGTTTTTT. It codes for CASGQGMANTGELFF.

The chain joins TRBV5-6 to TRBJ1-6; D is unclear. Germline V gene lookup returns CDR1 SGHDT and CDR2 YYEEEE. CDR3 length: 16 amino acids. V lost 0 bases to trimming and J lost 8 bases, with 15 bases between them. The CDR3 is CASSLAGGGYDSPLHF. The CDR3 DNA follows: TGTGCCAGCAGCTTGGCCGGCGGCGGGTATGATTCACCCCTCCACTTT.

The chain couples TRBV4-1 to TRBJ2-7; 9 nucleotides agree with TRBD1. After removal of 1 base from V and 2 bases from J, the junction contained 3 bases not matched to a gene. The CDR3 covers 15 residues. Germline CDR1 is MGHRA and CDR2 is YSYEKL. CDR3 amino acids: CASSQGTGATYEQYF. The CDR3 coding sequence is TGCGCCAGCAGCCAAGGGACAGGGGCAACCTACGAGCAGTACTTC.

This chain links TRBV15 with TRBJ1-1; D might be TRBD1 (6 bases). This CDR3 spans 14 amino acids. Germline CDR1 reads LNHNV; CDR2 reads YYDKDF (reference sequence). V shed 5 bases and J shed 4 bases, with 14 bases lying between them. For the CDR3, the DNA is TGTGCCACCAGCGGACCGGACAGTCGCACTGAAGCTTTCTTT. This codes for CATSGPDSRTEAFF.

The rearrangement links TRBV13 to TRBJ1-3; D perhaps matches TRBD1 (6 bases). In germline, CDR1 is PRHDT, CDR2 FYEKMQ (reference sequence). The CDR3 is 14 residues long. V lost 5 bases, J lost 1 base, and 9 bases lay in between. CDR3 in amino acids: CASSRGGSGNTIYF. Written as DNA, the CDR3 is TGTGCCAGCAGCCGAGGGGGATCTGGAAACACCATATATTTT.

V is TRBV11-2 and J is TRBJ2-7; D is undetermined. CDR1 and CDR2 from the germline V gene are SGHAT and FQNNGV. V was cut by 4 bases and J by 3 bases, with 10 bases left in between. The CDR3 covers 13 residues. The CDR3 bases are TGTGCCAGCAGCTCGCCCTACAACTACGAGCAGTACTTC. It specifies CASSSPYNYEQYF.